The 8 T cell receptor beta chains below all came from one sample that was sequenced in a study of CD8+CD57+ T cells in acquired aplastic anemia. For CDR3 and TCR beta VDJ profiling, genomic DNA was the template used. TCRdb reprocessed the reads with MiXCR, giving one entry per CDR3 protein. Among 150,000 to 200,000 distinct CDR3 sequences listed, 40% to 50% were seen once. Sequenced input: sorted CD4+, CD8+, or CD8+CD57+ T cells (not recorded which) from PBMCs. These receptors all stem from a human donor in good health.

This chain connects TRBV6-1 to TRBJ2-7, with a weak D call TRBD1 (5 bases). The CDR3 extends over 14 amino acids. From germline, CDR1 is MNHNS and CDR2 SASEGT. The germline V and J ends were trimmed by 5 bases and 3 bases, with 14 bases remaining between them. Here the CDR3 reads CASSFNDRDYEQYF. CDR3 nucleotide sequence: TGTGCCAGCAGTTTCAATGACAGAGACTACGAGCAGTACTTC.

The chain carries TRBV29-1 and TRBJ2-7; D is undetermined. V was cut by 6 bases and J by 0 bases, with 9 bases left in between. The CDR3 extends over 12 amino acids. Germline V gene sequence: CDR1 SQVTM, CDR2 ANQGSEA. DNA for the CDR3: TGCAGCGTGAGGCCCCGCTCCTACGAGCAGTACTTC. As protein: CSVRPRSYEQYF.

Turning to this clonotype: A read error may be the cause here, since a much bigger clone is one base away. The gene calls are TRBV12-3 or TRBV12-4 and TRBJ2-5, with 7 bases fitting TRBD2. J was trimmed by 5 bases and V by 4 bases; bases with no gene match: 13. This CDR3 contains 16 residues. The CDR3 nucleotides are TGTGCCAGCAGTTCGGAGCGGGACGATCCCGGGGAGACCCAGTACTTC. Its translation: CASSSERDDPGETQYF.

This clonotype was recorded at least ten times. The CDR3 bases are TGTGCCAGCAGCCCCCGGGCTAGCGGGAGCCATTCCCACGAGCAGTACTTC. Translated: CASSPRASGSHSHEQYF. The rearrangement uses TRBV12-3 or TRBV12-4 and TRBJ2-7; 10 bases line up with TRBD2. V shed 6 bases, J shed 5 bases, and the junction held 16 bases outside the gene matches. The CDR3 contains 17 residues.

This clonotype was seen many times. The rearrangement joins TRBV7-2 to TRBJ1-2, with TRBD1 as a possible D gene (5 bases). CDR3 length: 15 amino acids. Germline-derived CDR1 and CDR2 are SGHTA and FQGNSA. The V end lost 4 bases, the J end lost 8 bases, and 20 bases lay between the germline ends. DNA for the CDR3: TGTGCCAGCAGCTCCCCCCCAGCGGCAGGGCGCGGCTACACCTTC. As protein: CASSSPPAAGRGYTF.

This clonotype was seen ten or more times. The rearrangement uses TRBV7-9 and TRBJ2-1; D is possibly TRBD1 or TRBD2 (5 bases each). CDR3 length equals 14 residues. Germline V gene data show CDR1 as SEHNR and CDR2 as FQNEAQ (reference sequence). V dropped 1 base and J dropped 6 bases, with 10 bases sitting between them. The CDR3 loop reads CASSLGGFTNEQFF. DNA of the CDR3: TGTGCCAGCAGCTTAGGGGGGTTTACCAATGAGCAGTTCTTC.

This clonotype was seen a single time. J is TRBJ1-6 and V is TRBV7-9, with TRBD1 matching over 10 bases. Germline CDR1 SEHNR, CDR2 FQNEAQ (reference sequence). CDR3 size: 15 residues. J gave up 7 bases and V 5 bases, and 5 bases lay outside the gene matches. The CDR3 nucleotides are TGTGCCAGCAGCCCTCGGGACAGGGGAAATTCACCCCTCCACTTT. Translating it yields CASSPRDRGNSPLHF. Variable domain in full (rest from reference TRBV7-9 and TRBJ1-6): DTGVSQNPRHKITKRGQNVTFRCDPISEHNRLYWYRQTLGQGPEFLTYFQNEAQLEKSRLLSDRFSAERPKGSFSTLEIQRTEQGDSAMYLCASSPRDRGNSPLHFGNGTRLTVT.

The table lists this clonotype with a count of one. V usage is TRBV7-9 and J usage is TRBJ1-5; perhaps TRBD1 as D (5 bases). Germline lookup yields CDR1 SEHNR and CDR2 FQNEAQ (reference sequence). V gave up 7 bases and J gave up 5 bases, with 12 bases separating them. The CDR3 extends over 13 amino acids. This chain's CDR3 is CASTLGGYQPQHF. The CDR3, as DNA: TGTGCCAGCACCCTCGGGGGTTATCAGCCCCAGCATTTT.